The clone carrying this T cell receptor beta chain was seen only once. Per germline, CDR1 MDHEN and CDR2 SYDVKM. V was clipped by 8 bases and J by 1 base, with 14 bases between them. The CDR3 runs to 14 residues. This specimen belongs to a study of blood T cell repertoires in COVID-19. Study details: COVID-19 samples, acute and convalescent, were from the United States, Italy and Spain.

Original methodology: Estimates of nucleated cell counts were drawn from the amplification of reference gene primers. Only in-frame clones appear in the TCRdb table, and some are missing; sequencing was by immunoSEQ multiplex PCR. V, J and clone size are taken as reported in that table, and D and trimming were inferred from the DNA itself. The sample includes approximately 210,000 clones, 80% to 85% seen only once; the top ten take about 8.9%. The participants were between about 18 and 95 years old and came from 24 US areas. Cohorts were based on clinical histories the participants reported. The rearrangement links TRBV28 to TRBJ1-2; TRBD1 might be the D (5 bases). This sequence originates from a woman between 45 and 65 years old with acute COVID-19. Sequenced sample: PBMCs or T cells enriched from blood (not recorded which). The CDR3 DNA sequence: TGTGCCAGCCGTGCGACAGTCATTAACTATGGCTACACCTTC. It translates to CASRATVINYGYTF.